Below, 26 T cell receptor beta chains from the same sample are listed, as sequenced in a study of neurological immune-mediated disorders. As for time point: longitudinal time-point 1 (baseline). MiXCR, applied by TCRdb to the 5' RACE reads, yields one record per CDR3 protein. Seen here are over 55,000 distinct CDR3 sequences, around 10% observed once, and the top ten hold less than 8.5%. The sample comprised PBMCs. All receptors derive from a male donor with HTLV-1-associated myelopathy (HAM/TSP).

On this clonotype itself: A much larger clone sits a single nucleotide away, making a read error possible. This chain joins TRBV28 and TRBJ1-2, with D possibly being TRBD1 (6 bases). The CDR3 is 13 residues long. V lost 7 bases to trimming and J lost 8 bases, with 17 bases between them. From germline, CDR1 is MDHEN and CDR2 SYDVKM. The CDR3 DNA follows: TGTGCCAGCACCCTGGCAGGGGCTGAGGGCTACACCTTC. Encoded protein: CASTLAGAEGYTF.

Turning to this clonotype: Given a much more abundant clone one base away, this may be a read error. The V gene is TRBV7-9, the J gene TRBJ2-5, with D possibly matching TRBD2 (6 bases). CDR1 SEHNR and CDR2 FQNEAQ come from the germline V gene (reference sequence). The CDR3 spans 14 residues. CDR3 residues: CANSSPAGGETQYF. CDR3 bases: TGTGCCAACAGCTCCCCGGCTGGGGGGGAGACCCAGTACTTC. Looking up the rest from reference TRBV7-9 and TRBJ2-5 gives the full variable domain: DTGVSQNPRHKITKRGQNVTFRCDPISEHNRLYWYRQTLGQGPEFLTYFQNEAQLEKSRLLSDRFSAERPKGSFSTLEIQRTEQGDSAMYLCANSSPAGGETQYFGPGTRLLVL.

This clonotype was seen many times. The J gene is TRBJ1-1, the V gene TRBV6-5; no clear D. V lost 5 bases to trimming and J lost 2 bases, with 12 bases between them. The CDR3 runs to 14 residues. Per the germline V gene, CDR1 is MNHEY and CDR2 is SVGAGI. CDR3 amino acids: CASSPRVVNTEAFF. CDR3 in DNA: TGTGCCAGCAGTCCCCGAGTTGTCAACACTGAAGCTTTCTTT.

This clonotype was detected many times. The gene calls are TRBV5-1 and TRBJ2-5; no reliable D call. The V end lost 4 bases, the J end lost 1 base, and 8 bases lay between the germline ends. The CDR3 loop spans 13 amino acids. Germline CDR1 SGHRS, CDR2 YFSETQ. Here the CDR3 DNA reads TGCGCCAGCAGCGTTGGATTCCAAGAGACCCAGTACTTC. Amino acids: CASSVGFQETQYF.

In this sample, this clonotype turned up many times. This chain joins TRBV7-8 and TRBJ2-5; D may be TRBD1 (6 bases). The CDR3 runs to 15 residues. Germline V CDR1 and CDR2: SGHVS, FQNEAQ. The ends were cut back, 4 bases at V and 0 bases at J, with 12 bases in the middle. The DNA for the CDR3 is TGTGCCAGCAGCTCCCCCCGGGACAACCAAGAGACCCAGTACTTC. It yields the protein CASSSPRDNQETQYF.

In this sample, this clonotype turned up many times. The chain joins TRBV7-2 to TRBJ2-3, with D possibly TRBD2 on 6 matching bases. The CDR3 loop spans 13 amino acids. V was clipped by 8 bases and J by 2 bases, with 11 bases between them. Per the germline V gene, CDR1 is SGHTA and CDR2 is FQGNSA. The CDR3 DNA reads TGTGCCAGCGGGGCGGACTACACAGATACGCAGTATTTT. This codes for CASGADYTDTQYF.

This clonotype occurred many times. This chain links TRBV5-6 with TRBJ2-3, with D possibly being TRBD1 or TRBD2 (5 bases each). CDR3 length: 13 residues. V dropped 4 bases and J dropped 0 bases, with 6 bases sitting between them. The germline CDR1 and CDR2 sequences are SGHDT and YYEEEE. Here the CDR3 DNA reads TGTGCCAGCAGCCGGGACAGCACAGATACGCAGTATTTT. This gives the protein CASSRDSTDTQYF.

The sample holds many counts of this clonotype. An end of the junction does not agree with germline; a read error may underlie this. The chain carries TRBV9 and TRBJ2-7; tentatively, D is TRBD2 (7 bases). From germline, CDR1 is SGDLS and CDR2 YYNGEE. CDR3 length: 14 residues. CDR3 sequence reads: CVSSGDGGLNEQYF. CDR3 DNA: TGTGTCAGCAGCGGGGACGGGGGGCTCAACGAGCAGTACTTC. The full variable domain, with the rest looked up from reference TRBV9 and TRBJ2-7, is DSGVTQTPKHLITATGQRVTLRCSPRSGDLSVYWYQQSLDQGLQFLIQYYNGEERAKGNILERFSAQQFPDLHSELNLSSLELGDSALYFCVSSGDGGLNEQYFGPGTRLTVT.

In this sample, this clonotype turned up many times. The chain carries TRBV10-3 and TRBJ1-3; D unclear. From germline, CDR1 is ENHRY and CDR2 SYGVKD. Trimming removed 6 bases at V and 4 bases at J, with 13 bases between. This CDR3 has 14 residues. The CDR3 loop is CAISDKSRGNTIYF. For the CDR3, the DNA is TGTGCCATCAGCGACAAGAGTAGAGGAAACACCATATATTTT.

This clonotype was seen at least ten times. The rearrangement joins TRBV5-1 to TRBJ2-5; 14 bases are a match to TRBD2. Germline V gives CDR1 SGHRS, CDR2 YFSETQ. The CDR3 loop spans 15 amino acids. Trimming cost V 4 bases and J 4 bases; bases outside gene matches: 3. Written as DNA, the CDR3 is TGCGCCAGCAGCGGCGGACTAGCGGGAGGAGAGACCCAGTACTTC. It codes for CASSGGLAGGETQYF.

This clonotype was observed at least ten times. This chain connects TRBV18 to TRBJ1-1; D possibly corresponds to TRBD1 (5 bases). Germline-derived CDR1 and CDR2 are KGHSH and LQKENI. This CDR3 is 14 amino acids long. V gave up 3 bases and J gave up 4 bases, with 12 bases separating them. CDR3 residues: CASSPSDMSTEAFF. As DNA, the CDR3 is TGTGCCAGCTCACCCTCGGACATGAGCACTGAAGCTTTCTTT.

In this sample, this clonotype turned up a few times. V and J are TRBV19 and TRBJ1-5, with D uncertain. The CDR3 covers 13 residues. Germline CDR1 and CDR2: LNHDA and SQIVND (reference sequence). Trimming pared 9 bases from V and 2 bases from J, leaving 11 bases between. The CDR3 protein is CASRSFGNQPQHF. CDR3 nucleotides: TGTGCCAGCAGATCTTTTGGCAATCAGCCCCAGCATTTT.

This clonotype was counted ten times or more. The chain recombines TRBV28 with TRBJ1-2; 8 bases are shared with TRBD1. CDR3 length equals 16 residues. After removal of 1 base from V and 4 bases from J, the junction contained 8 bases not matched to a gene. Germline CDR1 MDHEN, CDR2 SYDVKM. CDR3 region: CASSLSGQVDLYGYTF. In nucleotides, the CDR3 is TGTGCCAGCAGTTTATCGGGACAGGTTGACCTCTATGGCTACACCTTC.

The chain employs TRBV3-1 and TRBJ2-3; 9 bases match TRBD2. The germline V gene encodes CDR1 LGHDT and CDR2 YNNKEL (reference sequence). J lost 3 bases, V lost 0 bases, and 16 bases had no gene match. The CDR3 runs 20 residues. In DNA, the CDR3 is TGTGCCAGCAGCCAAGATACGGTTCGGGCTAGCGGGGATTGGACAGATACGCAGTATTTT. Protein sequence: CASSQDTVRASGDWTDTQYF.

The table lists this clonotype with many counts. The gene calls are TRBV4-3 and TRBJ1-2, with D unresolved. CDR1 and CDR2 from the germline V gene are LGHNA and YSLEER. The ends were cut back, 1 base at V and 4 bases at J, with 16 bases in the middle. The CDR3 has 16 residues. CDR3 region: CASSQVGGLASYGYTF. The CDR3 region has the DNA TGCGCCAGCAGCCAAGTGGGAGGCTTAGCTTCCTATGGCTACACCTTC.

This clonotype was observed at least ten times. The chain uses TRBV20-1 and TRBJ1-3, with D unresolved. CDR3 length: 14 residues. Per germline, CDR1 DFQATT and CDR2 SNEGSKA (reference sequence). V lost 0 bases, J lost 0 bases, and 6 bases lay in between. The CDR3 region is CSARETNSGNTIYF. The CDR3 DNA follows: TGCAGTGCTAGAGAAACTAACTCTGGAAACACCATATATTTT.

This clonotype was observed many times. The gene calls are TRBV4-2 and TRBJ1-4; D gene ambiguous. Germline-derived CDR1 and CDR2 are LGHNA and YNFKEQ. V lost 0 bases and J lost 7, with 15 bases in between. The CDR3 extends over 16 amino acids. This CDR3 is CASSQDSIGSSEKLFF. The CDR3 DNA reads as TGTGCCAGCAGCCAAGATTCGATTGGGAGTAGTGAAAAACTGTTTTTT.

This clonotype was detected many times. V is TRBV18 and J is TRBJ2-7; D uncertain. This CDR3 is 13 amino acids long. Trimming left V 2 bases short and J 3 bases short, with 8 bases between. From germline, CDR1 is KGHSH and CDR2 LQKENI. The CDR3 DNA is TGTGCCAGCTCACCAAACCGGCTCTACGAGCAGTACTTC. This codes for CASSPNRLYEQYF.

This clonotype has ten or more counts. This chain uses TRBV20-1 with TRBJ2-5; TRBD2 might be the D (7 bases). This CDR3 contains 16 residues. The V and J ends lost 0 bases and 5 bases respectively, with 19 bases between them. Germline CDR1 reads DFQATT; CDR2 reads SNEGSKA (reference sequence). The CDR3 DNA is TGCAGTGCTAGAGATTTGCTGGGGGGGGCGCGGGAGACCCAGTACTTC. It codes for CSARDLLGGARETQYF.

The table lists this clonotype with many counts. The chain employs TRBV15 and TRBJ1-5; D is unresolved. Germline V gene sequence: CDR1 LNHNV, CDR2 YYDKDF (reference sequence). This CDR3 spans 14 amino acids. Trimming took off 2 bases at V and 9 bases at J, with 14 bases between the two ends. CDR3 loop: CATSRPISGLPQHF. The CDR3 DNA reads as TGTGCCACCAGCAGACCGATTAGTGGGTTGCCCCAGCATTTT.

This clonotype was counted ten times or more. The chain joins TRBV20-1 to TRBJ2-1; D might be TRBD1 or TRBD2, each matching 5 bases. The V and J ends lost 0 bases and 8 bases respectively, with 17 bases between them. Germline values: CDR1 DFQATT, CDR2 SNEGSKA (reference sequence). This CDR3 comprises 15 residues. The CDR3 region is CSARDGVGEGHEQFF. The CDR3, as DNA: TGCAGTGCTAGAGATGGTGTCGGCGAGGGACATGAGCAGTTCTTC.

The sample holds a few counts of this clonotype. The chain carries TRBV3-1 and TRBJ2-3, with TRBD1 matching 9 bases. This CDR3 comprises 16 residues. The V gene end was trimmed by 4 bases and the J gene end by 5 bases; junction bases not matched to a gene: 10. Germline V gives CDR1 LGHDT, CDR2 YNNKEL (reference sequence). CDR3 nucleotides: TGTGCCAGCAGCCCTACAAACAGGGGGCCGGAAGATACGCAGTATTTT. It yields the protein CASSPTNRGPEDTQYF.

This clonotype has a count of ten or more. The V gene is TRBV10-3, the J gene TRBJ1-4; 11 bases fit TRBD1. The CDR3 has 16 amino acids. After removal of 4 bases from V and 12 bases from J, the junction contained 13 bases not matched to a gene. Germline V gene sequence: CDR1 ENHRY, CDR2 SYGVKD. Written as DNA, the CDR3 is TGTGCCATCAGTGCCTGGACAGGGGGCCCCCCCGGGGAACTGTTTTTT. It encodes CAISAWTGGPPGELFF.

This clonotype showed up many times. This sequence joins TRBV7-9 and TRBJ1-5; tentatively, D is TRBD1 (5 bases). Germline V gene sequence: CDR1 SEHNR, CDR2 FQNEAQ (reference sequence). The length of the CDR3 is 13 residues. V dropped 3 bases and J dropped 11 bases, with 14 bases sitting between them. DNA for the CDR3: TGTGCCAGCAGCTTTCTCGGGGGGGTAGCCCAGCATTTT. Protein product: CASSFLGGVAQHF.

This clonotype has a count of ten or more. This rearrangement joins TRBV20-1 to TRBJ2-1; weak D call: TRBD2 (5 bases). CDR3 size: 13 residues. In germline, CDR1 is DFQATT, CDR2 SNEGSKA (reference sequence). Trimming stripped 3 bases from V and 6 bases from J, with 12 bases between. CDR3 nucleotide sequence: TGCAGTGCTAGCCACGATAGCGCCAATGAGCAGTTCTTC. Amino acids: CSASHDSANEQFF.

Comments on this clonotype: An end of the junction differs from the germline gene, which may be a read error. Here the CDR3 DNA reads TGTGCGAGCAGATTGGCGGGACAGGGGGCCCCCGGGGAGCTGTTTTTT. This translates into CASRLAGQGAPGELFF. The rearrangement links TRBV5-4 to TRBJ2-2, with 12 bases matching TRBD1. Germline CDR1 is SGHNT and CDR2 is YYREEE (reference sequence). This CDR3 region has 16 residues.